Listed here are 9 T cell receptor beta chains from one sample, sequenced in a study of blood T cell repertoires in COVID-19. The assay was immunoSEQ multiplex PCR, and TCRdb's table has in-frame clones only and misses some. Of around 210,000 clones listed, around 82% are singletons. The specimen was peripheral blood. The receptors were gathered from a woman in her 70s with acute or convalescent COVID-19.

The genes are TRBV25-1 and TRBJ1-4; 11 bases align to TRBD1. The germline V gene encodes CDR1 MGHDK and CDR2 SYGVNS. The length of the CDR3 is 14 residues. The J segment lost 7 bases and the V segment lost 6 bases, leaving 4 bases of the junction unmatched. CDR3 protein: CASRGDRGFEKLFF. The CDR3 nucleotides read TGTGCCAGCAGGGGGGACAGGGGGTTTGAAAAACTGTTTTTT.

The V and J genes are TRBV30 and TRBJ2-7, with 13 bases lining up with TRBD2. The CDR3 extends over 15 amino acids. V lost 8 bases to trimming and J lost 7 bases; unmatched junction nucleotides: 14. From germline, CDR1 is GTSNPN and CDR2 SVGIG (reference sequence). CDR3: CAPIMGLAGIGEQYF. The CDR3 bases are TGTGCCCCGATAATGGGACTAGCGGGAATAGGTGAGCAGTACTTC.

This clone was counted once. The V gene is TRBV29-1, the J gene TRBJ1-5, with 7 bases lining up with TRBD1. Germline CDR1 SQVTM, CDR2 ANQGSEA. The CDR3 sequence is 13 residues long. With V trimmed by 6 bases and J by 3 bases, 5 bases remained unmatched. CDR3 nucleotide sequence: TGCAGCGTAGGGACAGAAATCAATCAGCCCCAGCATTTT. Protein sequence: CSVGTEINQPQHF.

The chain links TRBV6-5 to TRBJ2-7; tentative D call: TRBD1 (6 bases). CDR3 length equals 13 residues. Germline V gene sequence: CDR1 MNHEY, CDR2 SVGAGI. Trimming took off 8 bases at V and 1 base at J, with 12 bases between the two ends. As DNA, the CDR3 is TGTGCCAGCCTGGGCAGGGGATCCTACGAGCAGTACTTC. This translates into CASLGRGSYEQYF.

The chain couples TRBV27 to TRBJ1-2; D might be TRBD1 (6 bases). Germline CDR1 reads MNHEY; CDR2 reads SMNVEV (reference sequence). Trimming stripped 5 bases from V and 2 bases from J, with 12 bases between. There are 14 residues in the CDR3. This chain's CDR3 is CASSKTTGNYGYTF. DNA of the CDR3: TGTGCCAGCAGTAAGACGACAGGAAACTATGGCTACACCTTC.

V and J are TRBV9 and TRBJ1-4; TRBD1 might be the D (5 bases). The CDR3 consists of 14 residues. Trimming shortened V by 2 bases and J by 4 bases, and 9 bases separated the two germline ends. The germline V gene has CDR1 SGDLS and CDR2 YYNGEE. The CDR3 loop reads CASSVGGYNEKLFF. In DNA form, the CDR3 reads TGTGCCAGCAGCGTCGGGGGGTATAATGAAAAACTGTTTTTT.

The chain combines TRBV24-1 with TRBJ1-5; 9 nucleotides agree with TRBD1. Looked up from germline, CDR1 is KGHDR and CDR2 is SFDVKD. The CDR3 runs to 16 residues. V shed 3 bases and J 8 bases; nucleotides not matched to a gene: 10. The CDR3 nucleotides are TGTGCCACCAGTGATCGGACAGGGGTGCTCGGGAAGCCCCAGCATTTT. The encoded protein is CATSDRTGVLGKPQHF.

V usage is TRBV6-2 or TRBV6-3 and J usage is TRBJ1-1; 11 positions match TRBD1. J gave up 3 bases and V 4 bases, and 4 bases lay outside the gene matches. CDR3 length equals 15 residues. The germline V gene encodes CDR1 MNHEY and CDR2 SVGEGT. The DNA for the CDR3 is TGTGCCAGCAGTTCCCCGGACAGGGGGCACACTGAAGCTTTCTTT. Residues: CASSSPDRGHTEAFF.

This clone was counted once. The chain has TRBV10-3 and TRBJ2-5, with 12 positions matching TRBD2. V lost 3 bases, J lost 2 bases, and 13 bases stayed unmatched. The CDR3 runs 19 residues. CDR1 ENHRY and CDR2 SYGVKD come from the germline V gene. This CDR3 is CAISDPTSGRISGQETQYF. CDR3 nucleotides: TGTGCCATCAGTGATCCTACTAGCGGGAGGATTTCGGGGCAAGAGACCCAGTACTTC.